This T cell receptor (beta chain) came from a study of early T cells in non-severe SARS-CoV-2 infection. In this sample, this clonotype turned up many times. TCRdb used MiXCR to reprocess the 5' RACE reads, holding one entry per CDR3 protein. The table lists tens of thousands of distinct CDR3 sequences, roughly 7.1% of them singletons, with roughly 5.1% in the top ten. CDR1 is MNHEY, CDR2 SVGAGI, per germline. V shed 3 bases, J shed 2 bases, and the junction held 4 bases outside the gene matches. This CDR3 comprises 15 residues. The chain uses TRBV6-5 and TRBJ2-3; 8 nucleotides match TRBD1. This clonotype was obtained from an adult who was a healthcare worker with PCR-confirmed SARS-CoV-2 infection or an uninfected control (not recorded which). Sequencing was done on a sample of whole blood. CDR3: CASSYQDRVTDTQYF. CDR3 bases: TGTGCCAGCAGTTATCAGGACAGGGTCACAGATACGCAGTATTTT.